One and the same sample provided the 8 T cell receptor beta chains below, sequenced in a study of sequential checkpoint blockade in melanoma. Treatment defined: randomized to nivolumab then ipilimumab (arm A) or the reverse (arm B). Measured with immunoSEQ multiplex PCR; TCRdb has only the in-frame clones, and not every one. The profile shows approximately 12,000 clones, over 75% of them singletons. The sample in question was CD8+ T cells sorted from blood (inferred from file names), obtained from a patient given nivolumab and ipilimumab in sequence. The receptors stem from a human donor with melanoma.

The chain couples TRBV5-4 to TRBJ1-1; D ambiguous. Per germline, CDR1 SGHNT and CDR2 YYREEE (reference sequence). The length of the CDR3 is 13 residues. With 5 bases removed from V and 1 base from J, the gap between germline ends came to 9 bases. CDR3 protein: CASRFSGNTEAFF. The CDR3 coding sequence is TGTGCCAGCAGGTTTAGTGGGAACACTGAAGCTTTCTTT.

This rearrangement joins TRBV7-9 to TRBJ2-1; 10 bases map to TRBD1. The CDR3 runs 14 residues. The ends lost 5 bases at V and 8 bases at J; junction bases unmatched: 6. Germline V gene lookup returns CDR1 SEHNR and CDR2 FQNEAQ (reference sequence). CDR3 residues: CASSPGDRGDEQFF. The CDR3 DNA sequence: TGTGCCAGCAGCCCGGGGGACAGGGGCGATGAGCAGTTCTTC.

This clone was detected only a few times. The chain links TRBV28 to TRBJ2-7; weak D call: TRBD2 (6 bases). V gave up 10 bases and J gave up 0 bases, with 13 bases separating them. The CDR3 runs 13 residues. Germline V gene lookup returns CDR1 MDHEN and CDR2 SYDVKM. The CDR3 sequence is CATWDSRSYEQYF. The DNA of the CDR3 is TGTGCCACCTGGGACTCCCGCTCCTACGAGCAGTACTTC.

This clone was seen only once. This rearrangement joins TRBV5-6 to TRBJ1-1; D is uncertain. Trimming took off 4 bases at V and 7 bases at J, with 14 bases between the two ends. The length of the CDR3 is 13 residues. Germline loops: CDR1 SGHDT, CDR2 YYEEEE. The DNA of the CDR3 is TGTGCCAGCAGCCCCAACCCGAGTTTTGAAGCTTTCTTT. Translation gives CASSPNPSFEAFF. The complete variable domain, with remaining parts taken from reference TRBV5-6 and TRBJ1-1, reads DAGVTQSPTHLIKTRGQQVTLRCSPKSGHDTVSWYQQALGQGPQFIFQYYEEEERQRGNFPDRFSGHQFPNYSSELNVNALLLGDSALYLCASSPNPSFEAFFGQGTRLTVV.

Only one count was recorded for this clone. V usage is TRBV7-8 and J usage is TRBJ2-7; 8 nucleotides align to TRBD2. Germline V gene lookup returns CDR1 SGHVS and CDR2 FQNEAQ. The CDR3 is 15 residues long. The trim removed 7 bases at V and 0 bases at J, leaving 8 bases unmatched. This chain's CDR3 is CASNVLAGSSYEQYF. CDR3 nucleotide sequence: TGTGCCAGCAACGTTTTAGCGGGGAGCTCCTACGAGCAGTACTTC.

This clone was seen just once. This chain links TRBV10-3 with TRBJ2-3, with D tentatively TRBD2 (5 bases). Trimming took off 2 bases at V and 4 bases at J, with 13 bases between the two ends. Germline CDR1 is ENHRY and CDR2 is SYGVKD. This CDR3 is built from 15 residues. The CDR3 loop reads CAISEGSGWADTQYF. The CDR3 region has the DNA TGTGCCATCAGTGAGGGGTCGGGATGGGCAGATACGCAGTATTTT.

V is TRBV30 and J is TRBJ2-7; D is unclear. The CDR3 consists of 13 residues. V dropped 1 base and J dropped 1 base, with 8 bases sitting between them. Per germline, CDR1 GTSNPN and CDR2 SVGIG (reference sequence). The CDR3 nucleotides are TGTGCCTGGAGTGGCGGTGTTTCCTACGAGCAGTACTTC. This gives the protein CAWSGGVSYEQYF.

This chain joins TRBV19 and TRBJ2-1; 9 bases match TRBD2. Trimming removed 9 bases from V and 4 bases from J; junction bases left unmatched: 7. The CDR3 loop spans 14 amino acids. The germline V gene has CDR1 LNHDA and CDR2 SQIVND (reference sequence). In DNA form, the CDR3 reads TGTGCCAGCGGAGCGGGAGGTTCGTACAATGAGCAGTTCTTC. It yields the protein CASGAGGSYNEQFF.